This T cell receptor (beta chain) was sequenced during a study of T cell changes during pregnancy in multiple sclerosis. Trimming took 5 bases from V and 6 from J; bases not matched to a gene: 3. Germline V gene lookup returns CDR1 ENHRY and CDR2 SYGVKD. The CDR3 has 15 residues. This table comes from immunoSEQ multiplex PCR, and its TCRdb copy is limited to in-frame clones, with some not included. The sample holds 35,000 to 45,000 clones, 85% to 95% seen once. The clonotype was recovered from a female donor with multiple sclerosis, enrolled in a pregnancy study. Specimen: peripheral blood, collected before pregnancy. The rearrangement links TRBV10-3 to TRBJ2-1, with TRBD2 matching 14 bases. CDR3 sequence reads: CAISPGLAGVNEQFF. As DNA, the CDR3 is TGTGCCATCAGTCCGGGACTAGCGGGAGTCAATGAGCAGTTCTTC.